The sequence of this TCR beta chain was determined in a study of blood T cell repertoires in COVID-19. Study at large: The cDNA or gDNA used as material had been derived from T cells, B-cell-depleted T cells, or PBMCs.

Germline lookup yields CDR1 MNHEY and CDR2 SVGAGI. With 8 bases removed from V and 8 bases from J, the gap between germline ends came to 21 bases. This CDR3 comprises 14 residues. Authors' analysis steps: Nucleated cell number was recorded as an estimate derived from reference gene primer amplification. Sequencing was performed with immunoSEQ multiplex PCR; in TCRdb, only in-frame clones are kept and a portion is missing. D and trimming were read from the DNA, whereas the V and J calls and clone size are those reported in that table. The profile covers 130,000 to 150,000 clones, with approximately 89% appearing a single time and around 1.5% taken by the ten largest.

This TCR was recovered from a human donor in a cohort sampled during active COVID-19. Material for sequencing was peripheral blood. The V and J genes are TRBV6-5 and TRBJ1-2, with D possibly TRBD1 on 5 matching bases. The CDR3 DNA follows: TGTGCCAGCCGCGAACTGGGACTTCGCCTCGGCTACACCTTC. Translated, it gives CASRELGLRLGYTF.